In this sample, the clone carrying this TCR beta chain turned up a few times. Antigen specificity is unknown. This entry comes from a study of T-cell reconstitution after alpha-beta-depleted transplantation in children. Notes on the study in general: T cells produced anew were the main source of T-cell counts and diversity one year after transplant. After transplant, high TCRbeta diversity at day 60 in some patients arose from surviving recipient T cells and thymic progenitors. About two months after transplant, alpha-beta T cells reportedly came from several hundred expanded graft clones.

Molecular barcoding with unique molecular identifiers was used for the TCRbeta library. MiXCR, applied by TCRdb to the PCR reads, yields one record per CDR3 protein. This sample carries roughly 790,000 distinct CDR3 sequences, approximately 15% of them seen once, and the ten largest clones take around 4.5%. The CDR3 runs to 16 residues. V shed 4 bases, J shed 7 bases, and the junction held 11 bases outside the gene matches. The chain recombines TRBV12-3 or TRBV12-4 with TRBJ2-1, with 9 bases lining up with TRBD2. This receptor was obtained from a male patient between 5 and 17 years old who had a stem cell transplant for acute lymphoblastic leukemia, so the T cells may come from the graft donor. This specimen consisted of PBMCs, mostly from graft donor cells, obtained 360 days after TCRalphabeta/CD19-depleted stem cell transplant. The CDR3 here is CASSSPLAGEWNEQFF. The CDR3 nucleotides are TGTGCCAGCAGTTCTCCGTTAGCGGGAGAATGGAATGAGCAGTTCTTC.